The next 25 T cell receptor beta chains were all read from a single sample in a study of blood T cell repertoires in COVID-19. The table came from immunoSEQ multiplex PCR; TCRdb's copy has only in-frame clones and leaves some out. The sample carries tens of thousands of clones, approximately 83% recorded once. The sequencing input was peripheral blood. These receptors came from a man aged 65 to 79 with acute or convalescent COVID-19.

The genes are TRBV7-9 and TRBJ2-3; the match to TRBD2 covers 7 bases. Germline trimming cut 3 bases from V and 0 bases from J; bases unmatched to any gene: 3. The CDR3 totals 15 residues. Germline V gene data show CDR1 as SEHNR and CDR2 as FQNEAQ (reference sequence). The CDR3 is CASSFFSGSTDTQYF. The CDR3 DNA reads TGTGCCAGCAGCTTCTTTAGCGGGAGCACAGATACGCAGTATTTT.

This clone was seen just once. The CDR3 is CAWSAQGSEAFF. CDR3 DNA sequence: TGTGCCTGGAGTGCACAGGGGTCTGAAGCTTTCTTT. The J gene is TRBJ1-1, the V gene TRBV30; 7 bases map to TRBD1. CDR1 is GTSNPN and CDR2 is SVGIG in the germline V gene (reference sequence). The CDR3 loop spans 12 amino acids. J was trimmed by 6 bases and V by 1 base; bases with no gene match: 2.

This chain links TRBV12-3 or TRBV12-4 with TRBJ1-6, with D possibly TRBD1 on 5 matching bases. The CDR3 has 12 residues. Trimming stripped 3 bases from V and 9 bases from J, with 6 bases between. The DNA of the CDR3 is TGTGCCAGCAGTTTTAGGGGTTCACCCCTCCACTTT. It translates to CASSFRGSPLHF.

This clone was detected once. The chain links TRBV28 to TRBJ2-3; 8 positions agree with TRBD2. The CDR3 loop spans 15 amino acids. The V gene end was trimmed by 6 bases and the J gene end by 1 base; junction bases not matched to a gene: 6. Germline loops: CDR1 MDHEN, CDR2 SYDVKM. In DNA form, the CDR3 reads TGTGCCAGCAGCTTAGCGGGGCAGGGCACAGATACGCAGTATTTT. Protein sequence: CASSLAGQGTDTQYF.

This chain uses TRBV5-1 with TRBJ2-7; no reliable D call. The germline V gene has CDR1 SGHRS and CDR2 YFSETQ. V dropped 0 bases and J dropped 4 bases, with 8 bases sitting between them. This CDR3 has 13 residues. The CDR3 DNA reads TGCGCCAGCAGCTTGGAAGGAGCATACGAGCAGTACTTC. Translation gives CASSLEGAYEQYF.

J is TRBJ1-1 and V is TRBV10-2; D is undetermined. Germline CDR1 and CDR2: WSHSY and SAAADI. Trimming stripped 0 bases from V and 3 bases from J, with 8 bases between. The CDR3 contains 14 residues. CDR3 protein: CASSESRGYTEAFF. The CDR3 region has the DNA TGCGCCAGCAGTGAGTCACGAGGGTACACTGAAGCTTTCTTT.

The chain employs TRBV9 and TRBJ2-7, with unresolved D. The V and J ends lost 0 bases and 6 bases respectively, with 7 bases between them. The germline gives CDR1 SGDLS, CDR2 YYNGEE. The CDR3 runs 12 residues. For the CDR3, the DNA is TGTGCCAGCAGCGTAGAGCCCGGCGAGCAGTACTTC. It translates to CASSVEPGEQYF.

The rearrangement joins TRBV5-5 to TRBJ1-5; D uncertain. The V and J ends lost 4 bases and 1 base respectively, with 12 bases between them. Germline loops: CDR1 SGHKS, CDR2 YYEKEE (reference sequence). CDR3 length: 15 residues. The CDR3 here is CASSQYPGSNQPQHF. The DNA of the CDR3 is TGTGCCAGCAGCCAATACCCTGGCAGCAATCAGCCCCAGCATTTT. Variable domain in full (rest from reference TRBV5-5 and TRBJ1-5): DAGVTQSPTHLIKTRGQQVTLRCSPISGHKSVSWYQQVLGQGPQFIFQYYEKEERGRGNFPDRFSARQFPNYSSELNVNALLLGDSALYLCASSQYPGSNQPQHFGDGTRLSIL.

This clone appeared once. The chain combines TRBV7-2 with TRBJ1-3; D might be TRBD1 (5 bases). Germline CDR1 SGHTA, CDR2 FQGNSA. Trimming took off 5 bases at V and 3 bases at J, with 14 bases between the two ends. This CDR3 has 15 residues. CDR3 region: CASSPGGGSGNTIYF. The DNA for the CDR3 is TGTGCCAGCAGCCCCGGGGGAGGGAGTGGAAACACCATATATTTT. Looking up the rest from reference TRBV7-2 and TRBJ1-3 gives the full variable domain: GAGVSQSPSNKVTEKGKDVELRCDPISGHTALYWYRQSLGQGLEFLIYFQGNSAPDKSGLPSDRFSAERTGGSVSTLTIQRTQQEDSAVYLCASSPGGGSGNTIYFGEGSWLTVV.

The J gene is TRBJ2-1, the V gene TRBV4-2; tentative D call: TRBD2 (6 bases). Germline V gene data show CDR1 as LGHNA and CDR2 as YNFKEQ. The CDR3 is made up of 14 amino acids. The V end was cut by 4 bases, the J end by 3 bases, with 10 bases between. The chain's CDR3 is CASSPGGDYNEQFF. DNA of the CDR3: TGTGCCAGCAGCCCCGGGGGAGACTACAATGAGCAGTTCTTC.

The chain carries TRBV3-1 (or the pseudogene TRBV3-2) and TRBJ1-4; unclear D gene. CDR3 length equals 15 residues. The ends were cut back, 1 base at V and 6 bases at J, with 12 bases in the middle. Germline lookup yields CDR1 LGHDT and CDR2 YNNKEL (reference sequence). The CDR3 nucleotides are TGTGCCAGCAGCCAAGTGGGCTGGTCGGATGAAAAACTGTTTTTT. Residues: CASSQVGWSDEKLFF.

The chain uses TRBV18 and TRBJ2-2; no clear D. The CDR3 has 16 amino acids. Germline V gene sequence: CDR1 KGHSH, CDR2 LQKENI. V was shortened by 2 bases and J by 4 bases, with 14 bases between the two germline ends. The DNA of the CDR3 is TGTGCCAGCTCACCAATACAAGCGTTAAGCACCGGGGAGCTGTTTTTT. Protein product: CASSPIQALSTGELFF. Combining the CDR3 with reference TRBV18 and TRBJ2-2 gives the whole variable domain NAGVMQNPRHLVRRRGQEARLRCSPMKGHSHVYWYRQLPEEGLKFMVYLQKENIIDESGMPKERFSAEFPKEGPSILRIQQVVRGDSAAYFCASSPIQALSTGELFFGEGSRLTVL.

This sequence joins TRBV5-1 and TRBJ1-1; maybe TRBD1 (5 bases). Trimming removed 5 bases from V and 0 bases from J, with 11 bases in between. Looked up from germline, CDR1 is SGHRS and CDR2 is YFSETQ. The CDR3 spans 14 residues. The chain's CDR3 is CASREGPLNTEAFF. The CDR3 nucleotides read TGCGCCAGCAGGGAGGGGCCCCTGAACACTGAAGCTTTCTTT.

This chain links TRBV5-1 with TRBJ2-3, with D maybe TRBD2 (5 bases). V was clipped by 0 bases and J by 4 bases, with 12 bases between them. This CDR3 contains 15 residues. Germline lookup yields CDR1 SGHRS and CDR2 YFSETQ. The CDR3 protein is CASSLDRRNSDTQYF. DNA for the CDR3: TGCGCCAGCAGCTTGGATCGGAGGAACTCAGATACGCAGTATTTT.

This CDR3 reads CASSIQSADTQYF. CDR3 DNA: TGTGCCAGTAGTATTCAGTCCGCAGATACGCAGTATTTT. The chain is built from TRBV19 and TRBJ2-3; D is unresolved. The CDR3 sequence is 13 residues long. Per germline, CDR1 LNHDA and CDR2 SQIVND (reference sequence). Trimming took off 3 bases at V and 4 bases at J, with 8 bases between the two ends.

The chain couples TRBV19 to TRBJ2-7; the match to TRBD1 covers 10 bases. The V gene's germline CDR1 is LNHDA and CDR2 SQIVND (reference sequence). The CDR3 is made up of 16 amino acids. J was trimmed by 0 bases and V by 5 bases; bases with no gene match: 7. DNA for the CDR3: TGTGCCAGTAGTCCTAGGGACAGGGGCTTCTCCTACGAGCAGTACTTC. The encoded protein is CASSPRDRGFSYEQYF.

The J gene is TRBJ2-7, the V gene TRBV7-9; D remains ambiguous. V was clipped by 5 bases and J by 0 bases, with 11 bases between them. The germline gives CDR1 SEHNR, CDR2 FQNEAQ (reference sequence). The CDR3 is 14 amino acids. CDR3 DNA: TGTGCCAGCAGCCCCCGCGAGGCCTCCTACGAGCAGTACTTC. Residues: CASSPREASYEQYF.

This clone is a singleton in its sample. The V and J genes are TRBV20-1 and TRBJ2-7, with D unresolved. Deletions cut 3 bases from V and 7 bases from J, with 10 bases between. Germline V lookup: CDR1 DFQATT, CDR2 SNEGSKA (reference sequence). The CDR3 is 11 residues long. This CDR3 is CSARGLREQYF. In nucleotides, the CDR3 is TGCAGTGCTAGGGGTCTCAGGGAGCAGTACTTC.

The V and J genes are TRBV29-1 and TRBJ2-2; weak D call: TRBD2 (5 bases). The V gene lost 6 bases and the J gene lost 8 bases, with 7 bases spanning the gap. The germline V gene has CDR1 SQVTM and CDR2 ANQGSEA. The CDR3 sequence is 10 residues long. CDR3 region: CSVGVGELFF. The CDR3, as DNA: TGCAGCGTCGGGGTGGGGGAGCTGTTTTTT.

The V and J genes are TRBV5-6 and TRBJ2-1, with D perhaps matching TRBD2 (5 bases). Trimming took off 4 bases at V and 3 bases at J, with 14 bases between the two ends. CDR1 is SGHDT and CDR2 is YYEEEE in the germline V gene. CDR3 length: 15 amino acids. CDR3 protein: CASSHASGFYNEQFF. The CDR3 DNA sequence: TGTGCCAGCAGCCACGCCTCGGGGTTCTACAATGAGCAGTTCTTC.

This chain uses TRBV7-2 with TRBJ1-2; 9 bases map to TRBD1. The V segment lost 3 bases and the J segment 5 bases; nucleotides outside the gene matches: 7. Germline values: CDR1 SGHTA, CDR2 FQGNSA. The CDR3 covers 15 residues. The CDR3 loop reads CASSFPDRGGYGYTF. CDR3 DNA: TGTGCCAGCAGCTTCCCGGACAGGGGTGGGTATGGCTACACCTTC.

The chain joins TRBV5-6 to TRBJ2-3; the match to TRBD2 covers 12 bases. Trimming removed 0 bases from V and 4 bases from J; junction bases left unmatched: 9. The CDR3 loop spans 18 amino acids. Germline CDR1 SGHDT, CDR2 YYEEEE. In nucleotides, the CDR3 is TGTGCCAGCAGCTTGGAGTCTAGCGGGGGGGCTTTGTCAGATACGCAGTATTTT. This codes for CASSLESSGGALSDTQYF.

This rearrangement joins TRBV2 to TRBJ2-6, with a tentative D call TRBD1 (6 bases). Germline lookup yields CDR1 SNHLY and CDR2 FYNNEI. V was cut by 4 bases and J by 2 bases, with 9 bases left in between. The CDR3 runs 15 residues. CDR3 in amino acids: CASSVSGAGANVLTF. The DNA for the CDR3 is TGTGCCAGCAGTGTGTCAGGGGCTGGGGCCAACGTCCTGACTTTC.

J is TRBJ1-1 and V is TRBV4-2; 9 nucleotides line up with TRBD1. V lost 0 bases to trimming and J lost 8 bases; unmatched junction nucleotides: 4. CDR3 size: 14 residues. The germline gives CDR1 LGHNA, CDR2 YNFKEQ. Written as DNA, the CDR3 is TGTGCCAGCAGCCAAGATCGGGGGACAGGGGAAGCTTTCTTT. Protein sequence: CASSQDRGTGEAFF.

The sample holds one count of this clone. The CDR3 bases are TGTGCCTGGAGTGCTACGGACAGGGTAGCTTCACCCCTCCACTTT. Residues: CAWSATDRVASPLHF. This chain links TRBV30 with TRBJ1-6; 8 bases match TRBD1. The CDR3 is 15 residues long. Germline V gene data show CDR1 as GTSNPN and CDR2 as SVGIG (reference sequence). Trimming removed 1 base from V and 9 bases from J; junction bases left unmatched: 8.